A single sample is the source of the 24 T cell receptor beta chains below, sequenced in a study of identical twins. From the 5' RACE reads, TCRdb called clonotypes with MiXCR, one entry per CDR3 protein. The table records more than 600,000 distinct CDR3 sequences, about 20% of them present only once. These same data were also listed under a study on T cells expressing NK-cell markers.

Sample: PBMCs. The receptor set was obtained from a woman in her late teens or twenties in good health.

The chain joins TRBV7-8 to TRBJ1-5; TRBD1 matches at 7 bases. The germline gives CDR1 SGHVS, CDR2 FQNEAQ. This CDR3 contains 15 residues. Unmatched junction bases numbered 5, after V lost 2 bases and J lost 4 bases. The CDR3 loop is CASSLSRRGNQPQHF. For the CDR3, the DNA is TGTGCCAGCAGCTTATCGCGCAGGGGGAATCAGCCCCAGCATTTT. Supplemented by reference TRBV7-8 and TRBJ1-5, the full variable domain reads GAGVSQSPRYKVAKRGQDVALRCDPISGHVSLFWYQQALGQGPEFLTYFQNEAQLDKSGLPSDRFFAERPEGSVSTLKIQRTQQEDSAVYLCASSLSRRGNQPQHFGDGTRLSIL.

In its sample, this clonotype was seen a few times. V and J are TRBV20-1 and TRBJ2-3; D is possibly TRBD1 or TRBD2 (5 bases each). The CDR3 spans 14 residues. Looked up from germline, CDR1 is DFQATT and CDR2 is SNEGSKA (reference sequence). Trimming took 1 base from V and 9 from J, leaving 17 bases between them. CDR3 nucleotide sequence: TGCAGTGCTAGAGCCTCCGGGACCCTTCTGACGCAGTATTTT. Residues: CSARASGTLLTQYF.

Many counts were recorded for this clonotype. The V gene is TRBV20-1, the J gene TRBJ1-1; tentatively, D is TRBD1 (6 bases). This CDR3 has 13 residues. CDR1 is DFQATT and CDR2 is SNEGSKA in the germline V gene (reference sequence). The V end was cut by 3 bases, the J end by 0 bases, with 8 bases between. The CDR3 region has the DNA TGCAGTGCTAGGGGACACTTGAACACTGAAGCTTTCTTT. It specifies CSARGHLNTEAFF.

J is TRBJ2-7 and V is TRBV29-1, with 7 bases lining up with TRBD1. This CDR3 has 11 residues. Germline V CDR1 and CDR2: SQVTM, ANQGSEA. With 4 bases clipped from V and 6 bases from J, the junction kept 3 bases outside the gene matches. CDR3 sequence: CSVVDRVEQYF. CDR3 bases: TGCAGCGTTGTCGACAGGGTCGAGCAGTACTTC.

This clonotype was counted between two and nine times. V usage is TRBV9 and J usage is TRBJ1-1, with D perhaps TRBD1 (5 bases). The CDR3 is 15 amino acids. CDR1 and CDR2 (germline): SGDLS, YYNGEE. The V gene lost 3 bases and the J gene lost 0 bases, with 12 bases spanning the gap. The CDR3 nucleotides read TGTGCCAGCAGCGCTGGGGCCCGCTTGAACACTGAAGCTTTCTTT. Translated: CASSAGARLNTEAFF.

The table lists this clonotype with a few counts. The gene calls are TRBV2 and TRBJ1-1; weak D call: TRBD1 (6 bases). Trimming left V 6 bases short and J 5 bases short, with 13 bases between. The V gene's germline CDR1 is SNHLY and CDR2 FYNNEI. The CDR3 is made up of 13 amino acids. CDR3 DNA sequence: TGTGCCAGCAGGGACAGCGGGGGTACTGAAGCTTTCTTT. This codes for CASRDSGGTEAFF.

This clonotype was detected ten times or more. The V call is TRBV12-3 or TRBV12-4, the J call TRBJ2-1; D is unclear. This CDR3 spans 13 amino acids. V was clipped by 8 bases and J by 3 bases, with 11 bases between them. CDR3 bases: TGTGCCAGCCGGGCGATGCACTACAATGAGCAGTTCTTC. Translated, it gives CASRAMHYNEQFF.

There are many counts of this clonotype. This chain's CDR3 is CASSPDRAGTEAFF. CDR3 sequence (DNA): TGTGCCAGCAGTCCGGACAGGGCGGGAACTGAAGCTTTCTTT. The chain has TRBV12-3 or TRBV12-4 and TRBJ1-1; 8 nucleotides match TRBD1. V lost 5 bases to trimming and J lost 5 bases; unmatched junction nucleotides: 7. The length of the CDR3 is 14 residues.

A few counts support this clonotype. The chain has TRBV7-9 and TRBJ1-6; 7 positions match TRBD1. This CDR3 is built from 13 residues. V dropped 5 bases and J dropped 11; count of bases not matched to a gene: 6. Germline lookup yields CDR1 SEHNR and CDR2 FQNEAQ (reference sequence). CDR3 DNA: TGTGCCAGCAGCGCACAGGGGATGGCACCCCTCCACTTT. Translation: CASSAQGMAPLHF.

This chain joins TRBV18 and TRBJ2-5; D might be TRBD1 or TRBD2, each matching 6 bases. This CDR3 has 14 amino acids. The germline V and J ends were trimmed by 0 bases and 9 bases, with 14 bases remaining between them. Germline V lookup: CDR1 KGHSH, CDR2 LQKENI. The CDR3 bases are TGTGCCAGCTCACCACCGGACGGGGGCGCGGCCCAGTACTTC. This encodes CASSPPDGGAAQYF.

The chain links TRBV7-2 to TRBJ1-1; 9 bases are shared with TRBD1. The germline V gene has CDR1 SGHTA and CDR2 FQGNSA. Trimming at V came to 5 bases and at J to 5 bases, leaving 6 bases not matched to a gene. This CDR3 has 14 residues. The CDR3 reads CASSLGQGMTEAFF. CDR3 coding DNA: TGTGCCAGCAGCCTAGGACAGGGGATGACTGAAGCTTTCTTT.

The rearrangement joins TRBV7-2 to TRBJ2-4; D is undetermined. CDR3 size: 12 residues. Looked up from germline, CDR1 is SGHTA and CDR2 is FQGNSA. V lost 3 bases to trimming and J lost 4 bases, with 4 bases between them. CDR3 in amino acids: CASSFNKNIQYF. Here the CDR3 DNA reads TGTGCCAGCAGCTTTAATAAAAACATTCAGTACTTC.

The chain carries TRBV5-1 and TRBJ2-7, with TRBD1 identical over 10 bases. Germline loops: CDR1 SGHRS, CDR2 YFSETQ. The ends lost 4 bases at V and 4 bases at J; junction bases unmatched: 5. The CDR3 spans 14 residues. CDR3 region: CASSARDRGYEQYF. CDR3 nucleotides: TGCGCCAGCAGCGCCCGGGACAGGGGTTACGAGCAGTACTTC.

This clonotype was seen more than once but under ten times. CDR3 nucleotide sequence: TGTGCCAGCAGCCCCGTAGCGGGGAGCTTATACGAGCAGTACTTC. It specifies CASSPVAGSLYEQYF. The J gene is TRBJ2-7, the V gene TRBV14; TRBD2 agrees at 8 bases. V shed 4 bases and J 4 bases; nucleotides not matched to a gene: 9. The CDR3 spans 15 residues. Germline-derived CDR1 and CDR2 are SGHDN and FVKESK.

This clonotype was picked up a small number of times. The CDR3 here is CAWSWGAYTEAFF. As DNA, the CDR3 is TGTGCCTGGAGTTGGGGGGCCTACACTGAAGCTTTCTTT. J is TRBJ1-1 and V is TRBV30, with a weak D call TRBD1 (6 bases). Trimming shortened V by 2 bases and J by 3 bases, and 10 bases separated the two germline ends. The CDR3 runs to 13 residues. The V gene's germline CDR1 is GTSNPN and CDR2 SVGIG (reference sequence).

This clonotype was recorded at least ten times. V usage is TRBV29-1 and J usage is TRBJ2-3; D possibly corresponds to TRBD2 (7 bases). CDR1 is SQVTM, CDR2 ANQGSEA, per germline. Trimming left V 5 bases short and J 4 bases short, with 16 bases between. The CDR3 length is 14 residues. In nucleotides, the CDR3 is TGCAGCGTTCTGGGGGGGCAAGGGGCAGATACGCAGTATTTT. Translated, it gives CSVLGGQGADTQYF.

This clonotype was seen more than once but under ten times. V gene TRBV5-1 combines with J gene TRBJ2-7; D is possibly TRBD1 or TRBD2 (5 bases each). V dropped 5 bases and J dropped 0 bases, with 12 bases sitting between them. This CDR3 is 14 amino acids long. In germline, CDR1 is SGHRS, CDR2 YFSETQ. The CDR3 nucleotides read TGCGCCAGCAGGGGGCTAGCACCCTCCTACGAGCAGTACTTC. This gives the protein CASRGLAPSYEQYF.

This clonotype was recorded only once. V usage is TRBV12-3 or TRBV12-4 and J usage is TRBJ2-7; TRBD1 agrees at 10 bases. The CDR3 contains 15 residues. The trim removed 5 bases at V and 9 bases at J, leaving 13 bases unmatched. The CDR3 bases are TGTGCCAGCAGTACCGACAGGGGGCGAGGGTCTGTGCAGTACTTC. The encoded protein is CASSTDRGRGSVQYF.

Many counts were recorded for this clonotype. This chain uses TRBV12-3 or TRBV12-4 with TRBJ1-2; 7 bases are a match to TRBD1. The CDR3 runs 14 residues. V shed 4 bases and J 7 bases; nucleotides not matched to a gene: 9. The CDR3 DNA is TGTGCCAGCAGTTGGAACAGGGGAGGTAGTGGCTACACCTTC. Protein sequence: CASSWNRGGSGYTF.

This clonotype was seen a few times. This sequence joins TRBV11-2 and TRBJ2-7, with 7 bases fitting TRBD1. The CDR3 extends over 14 amino acids. V dropped 5 bases and J dropped 4; count of bases not matched to a gene: 8. Germline CDR1 SGHAT, CDR2 FQNNGV. In nucleotides, the CDR3 is TGTGCCAGCAGCCCCCAGGACAGGCGGTACGAGCAGTACTTC. Amino acids: CASSPQDRRYEQYF.

The table lists this clonotype with a few counts. This chain connects TRBV3-1 to TRBJ2-7; D remains ambiguous. Trimming took off 2 bases at V and 2 bases at J, with 16 bases between the two ends. The germline V gene encodes CDR1 LGHDT and CDR2 YNNKEL (reference sequence). The CDR3 is made up of 16 amino acids. CDR3 amino acids: CASSQRDQAGPYEQYF. The CDR3 nucleotides are TGTGCCAGCAGCCAACGCGATCAGGCTGGTCCCTACGAGCAGTACTTC.

The chain joins TRBV12-3 or TRBV12-4 to TRBJ2-7; D call uncertain. CDR3 length: 16 amino acids. Trimming pared 4 bases from V and 0 bases from J, leaving 16 bases between. The CDR3 sequence is CASSSRRGPSSYEQYF. CDR3 DNA sequence: TGTGCCAGCAGTTCCCGACGCGGCCCCAGCTCCTACGAGCAGTACTTC.

This clonotype has just a few counts. The V call is TRBV11-3, the J call TRBJ2-5; D perhaps matches TRBD1 (6 bases). Germline V gene data show CDR1 as SGHNT and CDR2 as YENEEA. The CDR3 has 15 amino acids. V was clipped by 3 bases and J by 5 bases, with 16 bases between them. As DNA, the CDR3 is TGTGCCAGCAGCTTCTTGATCAGGGGCGCGGAGACCCAGTACTTC. Translating it yields CASSFLIRGAETQYF.

The chain has TRBV10-3 and TRBJ1-2; 7 bases match TRBD1. Germline CDR1 reads ENHRY; CDR2 reads SYGVKD. The J segment lost 8 bases and the V segment lost 9 bases, leaving 12 bases of the junction unmatched. The CDR3 sequence is 13 residues long. CDR3 DNA: TGTGCCATGGGTCCGCCTACAGGGGAAGGCTACACCTTC. Translated: CAMGPPTGEGYTF.